These T cell receptor beta chains were read from a single sample in a study of T cell responses to AZD1222 COVID-19 vaccine. Here immunoSEQ multiplex PCR was the method, and the copy in TCRdb shows in-frame clones only, minus some. Of about 170,000 clones listed, about 90% are singletons. The sample was peripheral blood, taken 28 days after the second dose of the MenACWY control vaccine. Receptors originate from an adult who received the MenACWY meningococcal vaccine as a control. Each CDR3 is given with its conserved first and last residue. Fields, in order: J gene, V gene, clone size, D gene, CDR3 DNA, CDR3 protein. The D gene is left open where the match is weak. Rows give clone size only sometimes, using once, few, many, or a class for an expanded clone.

TRBJ1-2 | TRBV19 | few | - | TGTGCCAGTAGTCTGGAAGGTCTGGGGGGCTACACCTTC | CASSLEGLGGYTF
TRBJ1-1 | TRBV5-6 | - | - | TGTGCCAGCAGCTTGGTAGGGACTTTGAACACTGAAGCTTTCTTT | CASSLVGTLNTEAFF
TRBJ1-3 | TRBV19 | - | - | TGTGCCAGTACTAGAACCTTCGGGCGAAGAAACACCATATATTTT | CASTRTFGRRNTIYF
TRBJ1-1 | TRBV10-3 | - | - | TGTGCCATCAATTGGGAGGAAGGCGGGAACACTGAAGCTTTCTTT | CAINWEEGGNTEAFF
TRBJ2-2 | TRBV5-1 | - | - | TGCGCCAGCAGCTTGTCTATCGGGGGCACCGGGGAGCTGTTTTTT | CASSLSIGGTGELFF
TRBJ1-3 | TRBV10-3 | - | - | TGTGCCATCAGTGAGGACAGTTCTGGAAACACCATATATTTT | CAISEDSSGNTIYF
TRBJ2-5 | TRBV18 | - | - | TGTGCCAGCTCACCGGGGGCGACGGGCGAGACCCAGTACTTC | CASSPGATGETQYF
TRBJ2-7 | TRBV19 | - | - | TGTGCCAGTAGTGCCGGTCCCGGCTCCTACGAGCAGTACTTC | CASSAGPGSYEQYF
TRBJ1-1 | TRBV10-3 | few | TRBD1 | TGTGCCATCAGTGGAAGGGACAGCGTCACTGAAGCTTTCTTT | CAISGRDSVTEAFF
TRBJ2-1 | TRBV19 | once | TRBD1 | TGTGCCAGTAGAATAACCGGGACAGGCTACAATGAGCAGTTCTTC | CASRITGTGYNEQFF
TRBJ1-1 | TRBV21-1 | - | - | TGTGCCAGCAGCCAGCACAGGGAAGCTTTCTTT | CASSQHREAFF